Sequencing of this T cell receptor beta chain was carried out in a study of vaccination and CD4 T cells after COVID-19. Whole-study context: At a median around 70 days (range 14 to 241) after dose two, post-vaccine samples were obtained. Overlapping peptides of the spike proteins of SARS-CoV-2, HCoV-NL63, HCoV-OC43 and HCoV-229E were used for cell stimulation.

This CDR3 has 11 amino acids. Per germline, CDR1 GTSNPN and CDR2 SVGIG (reference sequence). A remark on this clonotype: What it binds is not known. One junction end disagrees with the germline gene, perhaps due to a read error.

The Oncomine TCR Beta short-read assay sequenced DNA from cultured CD4+ T cells. Using its own MiXCR run on the PCR reads, TCRdb lists one record per CDR3 protein. This sample has about 15,000 distinct CDR3 sequences, with 50% to 60% found just once. Regarding treatment: approximately nine-day PBMC culture with coronavirus spike peptide pools or control peptides (ViraFEST assay). First, ViraFEST expanded antigen-specific T cells with peptide pools, and next it sequenced the TCRs. Study observations and caveats: Among those convalescent, a median 86.3% of reactive clones emerged solely post-vaccination.

The sequence derives from a human donor who had recovered from COVID-19. The J gene is TRBJ1-1, the V gene TRBV30; 7 bases map to TRBD1. The source was CD4+ T cells from blood, cultured in vitro, collected before SARS-CoV-2 vaccination. CDR3 amino acids: CAWSVRDSPLF. The CDR3 nucleotides are TGTGCCTGGAGTGTACGGGACAGTCCTCTCTTT.